This TCR beta chain emerged from a study of response to subunit inactivated influenza vaccine. Whole-study results and caveats: The authors offered the suggestion that each seasonal influenza vaccination recruits few new T cells.

This clonotype showed up just a few times. Its antigen is undetermined. The V and J ends lost 0 bases and 0 bases respectively, with 6 bases between them. Germline CDR1 is SNHLY and CDR2 is FYNNEI. The CDR3 sequence is 15 residues long. TCRdb analysed the RT-PCR reads with MiXCR anew, one entry per CDR3 protein. In the table there are 500,000 to 550,000 distinct CDR3 sequences, less than 10% of which are singletons. This sample comprised PBMCs from blood, obtained about 24 months after vaccination. V gene TRBV2 combines with J gene TRBJ1-5, with D uncertain. The TCR was taken from a man in his fifties or sixties who received an inactivated influenza vaccine. In DNA form, the CDR3 reads TGTGCCAGCAGTGAAGCCAGCACTAGCAATCAGCCCCAGCATTTT. Its translation: CASSEASTSNQPQHF.